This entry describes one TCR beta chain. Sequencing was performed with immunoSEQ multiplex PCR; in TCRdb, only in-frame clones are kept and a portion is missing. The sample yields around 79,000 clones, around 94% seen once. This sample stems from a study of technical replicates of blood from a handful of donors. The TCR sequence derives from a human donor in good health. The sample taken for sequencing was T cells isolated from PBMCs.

This CDR3 is CASSWTGNYEQYF. The CDR3, as DNA: TGTGCCAGCAGCTGGACGGGGAACTACGAGCAGTACTTC. The chain carries TRBV13 and TRBJ2-7, with TRBD2 as a possible D gene (5 bases). Germline CDR1 is PRHDT and CDR2 is FYEKMQ (reference sequence). The CDR3 sequence is 13 residues long. Between the trimmed V and J ends, which lost 4 bases and 3 bases, there was a span of 10 bases.